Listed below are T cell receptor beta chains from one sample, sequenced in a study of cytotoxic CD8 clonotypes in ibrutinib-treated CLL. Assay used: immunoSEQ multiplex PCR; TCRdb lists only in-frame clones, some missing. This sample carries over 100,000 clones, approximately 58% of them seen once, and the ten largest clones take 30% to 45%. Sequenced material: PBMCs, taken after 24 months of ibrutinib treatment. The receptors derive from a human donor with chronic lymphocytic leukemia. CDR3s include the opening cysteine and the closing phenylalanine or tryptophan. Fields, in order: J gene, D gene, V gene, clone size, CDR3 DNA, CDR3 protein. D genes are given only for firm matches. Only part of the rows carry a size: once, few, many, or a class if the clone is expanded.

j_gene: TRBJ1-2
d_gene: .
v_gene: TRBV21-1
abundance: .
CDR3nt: TGTGCCAGCAGCGGCCATAGGGCAGGGACAAACTATGGCTACACCTTC
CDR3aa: CASSGHRAGTNYGYTF

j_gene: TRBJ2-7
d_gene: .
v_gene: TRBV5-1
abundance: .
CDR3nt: TGCGCCAGCAGCTTGAGGAGCACAGGACAGTTCTACTACGAGCAGTACTTC
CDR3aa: CASSLRSTGQFYYEQYF

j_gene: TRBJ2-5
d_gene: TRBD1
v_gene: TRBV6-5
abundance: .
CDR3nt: TGTGCCAGCAAGAAGGGACAGGTATCGGAGACCCAGTACTTC
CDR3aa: CASKKGQVSETQYF

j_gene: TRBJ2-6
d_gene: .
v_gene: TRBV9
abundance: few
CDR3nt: TGTGCCAGCAGCGTAGTTGGGGCCAACGTCCTGACTTTC
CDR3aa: CASSVVGANVLTF

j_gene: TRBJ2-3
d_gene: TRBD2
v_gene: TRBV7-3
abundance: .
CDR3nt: TGTGCCAGCAGAGCGACTAGCGGGGAATTAGATACGCAGTATTTT
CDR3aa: CASRATSGELDTQYF

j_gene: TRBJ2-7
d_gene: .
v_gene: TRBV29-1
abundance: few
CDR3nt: TGCAGCGTTGCTGGCGGATCCTACGAGCAGTACTTC
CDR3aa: CSVAGGSYEQYF

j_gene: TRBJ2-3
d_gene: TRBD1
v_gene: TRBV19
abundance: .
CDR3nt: TGTGCCAGTAGTCTCCAGGGGGCCCGCACAGATACGCAGTATTTT
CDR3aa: CASSLQGARTDTQYF

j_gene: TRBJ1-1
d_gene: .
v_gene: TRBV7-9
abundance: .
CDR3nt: TGTGCCAGCAGTCGACTAGGGGGGAGCACTGAAGCTTTCTTT
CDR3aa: CASSRLGGSTEAFF

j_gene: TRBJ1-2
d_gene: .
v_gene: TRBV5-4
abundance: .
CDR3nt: TGTGCCAGCAGCCCGGGCGGGGGGCTTGGCTATGGCTACACCTTC
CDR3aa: CASSPGGGLGYGYTF

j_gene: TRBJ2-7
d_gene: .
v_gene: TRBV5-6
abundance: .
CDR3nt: TGTGCCAGCAGCTTATTTTCGAGGGCCTACGAGCAGTACTTC
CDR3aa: CASSLFSRAYEQYF

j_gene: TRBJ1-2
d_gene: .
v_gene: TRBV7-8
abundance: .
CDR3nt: TGTGCCAGCAGCTTAGAGGGGCTGCGAGGCTACACCTTC
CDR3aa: CASSLEGLRGYTF

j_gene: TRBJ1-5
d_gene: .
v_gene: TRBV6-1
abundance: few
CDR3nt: TGTGCCAGCATAAGGGACGGAAATCAGCCCCAGCATTTT
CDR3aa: CASIRDGNQPQHF

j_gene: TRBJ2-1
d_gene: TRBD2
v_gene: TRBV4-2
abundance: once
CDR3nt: TGTGCCAGCAGCCAAGACGGACTCGGAGCGGGGGTGAAGAATGAGCAGTTCTTC
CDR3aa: CASSQDGLGAGVKNEQFF

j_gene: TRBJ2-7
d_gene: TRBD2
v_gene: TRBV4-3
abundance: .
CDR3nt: TGCGCCAGCAGCCAAGGGGGAAGCGGGGGGACCTACGAGCAGTACTTC
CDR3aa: CASSQGGSGGTYEQYF

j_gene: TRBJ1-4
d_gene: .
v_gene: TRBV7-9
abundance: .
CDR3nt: TGTGCCAGCAGCTTAGACGGGGACCGTCTGTTTTTT
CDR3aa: CASSLDGDRLFF

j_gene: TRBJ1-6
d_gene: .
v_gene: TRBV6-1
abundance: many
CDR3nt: TGTGCCAGCAGCTTCGTGACAGGCGGGAATTCACCCCTCCACTTT
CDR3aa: CASSFVTGGNSPLHF

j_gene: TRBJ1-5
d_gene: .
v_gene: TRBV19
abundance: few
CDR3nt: TGTGCCAGTTCTAACAGGTACAATCAGCCCCAGCATTTT
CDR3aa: CASSNRYNQPQHF

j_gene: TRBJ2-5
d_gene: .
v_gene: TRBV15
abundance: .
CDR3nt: TGTGCCACCAGCGGCTTATCCCAGGTCAAAGAGACCCAGTACTTC
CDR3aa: CATSGLSQVKETQYF

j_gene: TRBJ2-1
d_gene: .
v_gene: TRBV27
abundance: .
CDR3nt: TGTGCCAGACACGACAGGTCTGGACTAAGCTCCTACAATGAGCAGTTCTTC
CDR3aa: CARHDRSGLSSYNEQFF

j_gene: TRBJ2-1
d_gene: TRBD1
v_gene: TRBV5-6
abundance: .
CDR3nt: TGTGCCAGCAGCTACCGGACAGGTACTTACAATGAGCAGTTCTTC
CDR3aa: CASSYRTGTYNEQFF

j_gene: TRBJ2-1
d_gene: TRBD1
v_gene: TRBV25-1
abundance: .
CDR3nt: TGTGCCAGCAGGGGACAGGGTCGGGGTGGGGAGCAGTTCTTC
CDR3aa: CASRGQGRGGEQFF

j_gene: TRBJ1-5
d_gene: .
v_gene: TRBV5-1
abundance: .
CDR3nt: TGCGCCAGCAGCTTGCGTCCAGGGGACAATCAGCCCCAGCATTTT
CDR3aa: CASSLRPGDNQPQHF

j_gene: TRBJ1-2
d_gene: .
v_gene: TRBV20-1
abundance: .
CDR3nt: TGCAGTGCTAGGCCGGGGGGCTACACCTTC
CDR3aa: CSARPGGYTF

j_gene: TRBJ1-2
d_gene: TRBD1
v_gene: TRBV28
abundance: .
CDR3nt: TGTGCCAGCAGTATAGCCCGCCCGGGACAGGGCTATGGCTACACCTTC
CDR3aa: CASSIARPGQGYGYTF

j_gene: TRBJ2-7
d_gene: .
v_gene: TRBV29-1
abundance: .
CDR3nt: TGCAGCGTTGAGCACAGAGCCTACGAGCAGTACTTC
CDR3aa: CSVEHRAYEQYF

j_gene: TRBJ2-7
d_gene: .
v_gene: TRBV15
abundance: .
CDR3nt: TGTGCCACCAGCAGGAGTACAGGTTCCTACGAGCAGTACTTC
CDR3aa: CATSRSTGSYEQYF

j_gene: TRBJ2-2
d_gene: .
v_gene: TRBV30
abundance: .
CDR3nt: TGTGCCTGGAGTGTACTAGGGGTTCACACCGGGGAGCTGTTTTTT
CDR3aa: CAWSVLGVHTGELFF

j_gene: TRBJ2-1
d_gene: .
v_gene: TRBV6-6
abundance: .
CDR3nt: TGTGCCAGCTTACTAGTGGGTAATGAGCAGTTCTTC
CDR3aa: CASLLVGNEQFF

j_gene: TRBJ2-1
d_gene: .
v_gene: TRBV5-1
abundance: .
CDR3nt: TGCGCCAGCAGCTTGGTGGACAGATACAATGAGCAGTTCTTC
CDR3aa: CASSLVDRYNEQFF

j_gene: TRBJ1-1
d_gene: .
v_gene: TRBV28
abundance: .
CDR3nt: TGTGCCAGCAGTTTAGGTGGGGCACAAGGCATGAACACTGAAGCTTTCTTT
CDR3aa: CASSLGGAQGMNTEAFF

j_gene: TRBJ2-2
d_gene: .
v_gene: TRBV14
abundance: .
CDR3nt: TGTGCCAGCAAAGGGGGGACATTAACCACCGGGGAGCTGTTTTTT
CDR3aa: CASKGGTLTTGELFF

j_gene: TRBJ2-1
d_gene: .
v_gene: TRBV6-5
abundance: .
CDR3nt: TGTGCCAGCAGTTACTCCAACCAGAGGATCCAGTTCTTC
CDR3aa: CASSYSNQRIQFF

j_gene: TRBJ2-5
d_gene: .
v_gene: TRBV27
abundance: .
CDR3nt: TGTGCCAGCAGTTTGTACGGGCATCAAGAGACCCAGTACTTC
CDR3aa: CASSLYGHQETQYF

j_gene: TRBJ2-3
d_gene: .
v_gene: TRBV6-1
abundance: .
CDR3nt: TGTGCCAGCAGTGAAGGACGGGTATTCACAGATACGCAGTATTTT
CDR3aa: CASSEGRVFTDTQYF

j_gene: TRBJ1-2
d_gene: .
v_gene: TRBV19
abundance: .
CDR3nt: TGTGCCAGTAGTACCCCTGACAGGAACAAATACTATGGCTACACCTTC
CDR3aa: CASSTPDRNKYYGYTF

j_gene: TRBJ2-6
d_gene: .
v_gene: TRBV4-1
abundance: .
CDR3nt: TGCGCCAGCAGCCCTCAGGGGTTGCTGGCTGGGGCCAACGTCCTGACTTTC
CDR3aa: CASSPQGLLAGANVLTF

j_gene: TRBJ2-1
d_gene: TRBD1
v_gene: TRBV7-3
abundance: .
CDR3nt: TGTGCCAGCAGCTTAGAGGGGGCCCCTTACAATGAGCAGTTCTTC
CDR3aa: CASSLEGAPYNEQFF

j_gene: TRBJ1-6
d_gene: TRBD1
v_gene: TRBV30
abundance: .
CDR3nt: TGTGCCTGGACTAGACAGGGTGGCTCACCCCTCCACTTT
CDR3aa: CAWTRQGGSPLHF

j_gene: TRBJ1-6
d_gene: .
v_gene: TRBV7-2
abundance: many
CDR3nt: TGTGCCAGCAGCTCATCTTCTACTAGCTATTCACCCCTCCACTTT
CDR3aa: CASSSSSTSYSPLHF

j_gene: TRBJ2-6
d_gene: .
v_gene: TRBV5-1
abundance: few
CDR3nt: TGCGCCAGCAGCTTGGGGCCTTCAGGGGCTGGGGCCAACGTCCTGACTTTC
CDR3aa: CASSLGPSGAGANVLTF

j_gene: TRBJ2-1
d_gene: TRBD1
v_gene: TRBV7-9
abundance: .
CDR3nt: TGTGCCAGCAGTAAAGGGGACAGGGCCCTCAGTGAGCAGTTCTTC
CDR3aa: CASSKGDRALSEQFF

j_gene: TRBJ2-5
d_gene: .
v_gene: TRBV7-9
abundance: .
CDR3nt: TGTGCCAGCAGCTTAGACCGGAAAGGGAAAGAGACCCAGTACTTC
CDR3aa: CASSLDRKGKETQYF

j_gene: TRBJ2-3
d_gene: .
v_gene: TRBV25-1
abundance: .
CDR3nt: TGTGCCAGCAGACAAGGGGATACGCAGTATTTT
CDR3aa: CASRQGDTQYF

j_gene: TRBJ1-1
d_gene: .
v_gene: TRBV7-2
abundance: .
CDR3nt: TGTGCCAGCAGCCCTGACCAGAACACTGAAGCTTTCTTT
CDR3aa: CASSPDQNTEAFF

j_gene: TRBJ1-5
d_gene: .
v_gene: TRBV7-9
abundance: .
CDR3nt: TGTGCCAGCAGCCCCCCCGGCCGGGGAGACCAGCCCCAGCATTTT
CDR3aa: CASSPPGRGDQPQHF

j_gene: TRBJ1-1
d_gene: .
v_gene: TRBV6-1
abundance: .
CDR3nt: TGTGCCAGCAGTGAAATTGGGACCAACGAAGCTTTCTTT
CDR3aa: CASSEIGTNEAFF

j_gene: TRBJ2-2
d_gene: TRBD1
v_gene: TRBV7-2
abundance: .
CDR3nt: TGTGCCAGCACCCCCCCAGGGGGGAACACCGGGGAGCTGTTTTTT
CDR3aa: CASTPPGGNTGELFF

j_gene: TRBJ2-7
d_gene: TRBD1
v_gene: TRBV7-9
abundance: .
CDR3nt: TGTGCCAGCAGCTCCCCGACAGGGGGGTACGAGCAGTACTTC
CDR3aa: CASSSPTGGYEQYF

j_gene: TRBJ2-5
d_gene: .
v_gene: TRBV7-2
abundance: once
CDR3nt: TGTGCCAGCAGCTTAGTAACGGGGACACAAGGAGAGACCCAGTACTTC
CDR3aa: CASSLVTGTQGETQYF

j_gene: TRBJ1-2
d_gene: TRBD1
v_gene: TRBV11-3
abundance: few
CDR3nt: TGTGCCAGCAGCCTAGGCACAGGGGACTATGGCTACACCTTC
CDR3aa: CASSLGTGDYGYTF

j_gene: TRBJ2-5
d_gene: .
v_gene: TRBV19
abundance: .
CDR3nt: TGTGCCAGTAGTATCCGGGCCCAGGTGGAGACCCAGTACTTC
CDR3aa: CASSIRAQVETQYF

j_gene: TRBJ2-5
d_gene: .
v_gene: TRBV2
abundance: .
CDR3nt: TGTGCCGGCGGGTGGGGGAGTCAAGAGACCCAGTACTTC
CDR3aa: CAGGWGSQETQYF

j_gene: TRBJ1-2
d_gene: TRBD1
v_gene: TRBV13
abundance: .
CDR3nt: TGTGCCAGCAGCTCCATGGACAGGCGGGCTAACTATGGCTACACCTTC
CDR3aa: CASSSMDRRANYGYTF

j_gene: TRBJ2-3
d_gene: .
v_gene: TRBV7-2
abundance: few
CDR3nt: TGTGCCAGCAGCTTAGTGAGGCAGGGGCAGTATTTT
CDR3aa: CASSLVRQGQYF

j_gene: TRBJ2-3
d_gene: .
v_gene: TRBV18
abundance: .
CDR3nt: TGTGCCAGCTCTCTCCAGGGAGGTTCCACAGATACGCAGTATTTT
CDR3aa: CASSLQGGSTDTQYF

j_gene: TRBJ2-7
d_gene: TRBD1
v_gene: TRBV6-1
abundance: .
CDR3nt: TGTGCCAGCAGTTCGGACAGGGGCTACGAGCAGTACTTC
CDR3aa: CASSSDRGYEQYF

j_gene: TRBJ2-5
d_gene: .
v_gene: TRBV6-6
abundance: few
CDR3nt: TGTGCCAGCAGTTCGTTGGGGAACGGTGTTCAGTACTTC
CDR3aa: CASSSLGNGVQYF

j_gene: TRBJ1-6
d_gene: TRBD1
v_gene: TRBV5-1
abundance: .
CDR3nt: TGCGCCAGCAGCTTGGGACAGGGTACTTCACCCCTCCACTTT
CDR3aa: CASSLGQGTSPLHF

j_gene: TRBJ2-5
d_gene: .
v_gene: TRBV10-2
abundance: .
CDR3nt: TGCGCCAGCAGTGAGAATGGTGGTCGGGAGACCCAGTACTTC
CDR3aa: CASSENGGRETQYF